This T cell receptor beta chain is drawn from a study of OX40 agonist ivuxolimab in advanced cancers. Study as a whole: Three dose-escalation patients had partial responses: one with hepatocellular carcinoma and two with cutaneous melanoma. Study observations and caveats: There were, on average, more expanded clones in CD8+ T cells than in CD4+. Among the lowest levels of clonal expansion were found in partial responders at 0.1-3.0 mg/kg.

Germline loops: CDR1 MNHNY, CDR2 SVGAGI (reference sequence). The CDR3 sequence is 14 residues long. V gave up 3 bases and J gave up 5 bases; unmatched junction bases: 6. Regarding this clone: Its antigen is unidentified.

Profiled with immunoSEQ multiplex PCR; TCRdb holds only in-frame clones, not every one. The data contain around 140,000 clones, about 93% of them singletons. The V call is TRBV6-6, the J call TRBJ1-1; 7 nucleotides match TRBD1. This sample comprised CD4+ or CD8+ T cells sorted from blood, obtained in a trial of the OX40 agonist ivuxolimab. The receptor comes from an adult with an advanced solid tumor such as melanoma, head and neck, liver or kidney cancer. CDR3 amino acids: CASSYEGARTEAFF. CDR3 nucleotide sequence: TGTGCCAGCAGTTATGAGGGGGCAAGAACTGAAGCTTTCTTT.